This passage covers 5 T cell receptor beta chains from one sample sequenced in a study of control samples from healthy donors and cancer patients (dated by TCRdb to between 2020 and 2021). Preparation of the library involved the immunoSEQ multiplex PCR assay. TCRdb limited this immuneACCESS table to in-frame rearrangements with V and J called. A share of clones is missing; checked studies link under half to unresolved V genes, and the rest is unexplained. The table for this sample lists 85,000 to 90,000 clones; more than 75% of them were counted only once. About 2.1% of the sample rests with the top ten. The sequenced sample was blood. These receptor sequences come from a woman in her forties in good health.

This clone was detected a few times. This rearrangement joins TRBV6-1 to TRBJ2-7, with a weak D call TRBD1 (5 bases). This CDR3 has 14 residues. Trimming took 1 base from V and 13 from J, leaving 20 bases between them. The V gene's germline CDR1 is MNHNS and CDR2 SASEGT. CDR3 amino acids: CASSEGPKRGSFYF. The CDR3 bases are TGTGCCAGCAGTGAAGGCCCGAAAAGGGGCAGCTTTTACTTC.

The chain links TRBV7-9 to TRBJ2-2; D unclear. CDR3 length equals 16 residues. The V and J ends lost 2 bases and 6 bases respectively, with 16 bases between them. Germline assignment: CDR1 SEHNR and CDR2 FQNEAQ (reference sequence). The CDR3 protein is CASSLNCRLQSGELFF. The DNA for the CDR3 is TGTGCCAGCAGCTTAAATTGCAGGTTACAATCCGGGGAGCTGTTTTTT.

The rearrangement uses TRBV29-1 and TRBJ1-1; a weak D match, TRBD1 (6 bases). Germline V gene lookup returns CDR1 SQVTM and CDR2 ANQGSEA. This CDR3 region has 12 residues. The germline V and J ends were trimmed by 6 bases and 7 bases, with 15 bases remaining between them. The CDR3 nucleotides are TGCAGCGTCAACAGGGACGTGGGTGAAGCTTTCTTT. Its translation is CSVNRDVGEAFF.

This clone was recorded a few times. This chain uses TRBV5-1 with TRBJ2-1; D remains ambiguous. CDR1 is SGHRS, CDR2 YFSETQ, per germline. The CDR3 runs to 14 residues. V lost 0 bases to trimming and J lost 8 bases, with 12 bases between them. DNA of the CDR3: TGCGCCAGCAGCTTGGAGCGTAGTTCTGATGAGCAGTTCTTC. This gives the protein CASSLERSSDEQFF.

This rearrangement joins TRBV25-1 to TRBJ2-3, with 9 bases aligning to TRBD2. Trimming took 2 bases from V and 2 from J; bases not matched to a gene: 8. The CDR3 has 17 amino acids. The germline V gene has CDR1 MGHDK and CDR2 SYGVNS. As DNA, the CDR3 is TGTGCCAGCAGTGAACCTGCGATAGCGGGGGCCACAGATACGCAGTATTTT. Translation: CASSEPAIAGATDTQYF.